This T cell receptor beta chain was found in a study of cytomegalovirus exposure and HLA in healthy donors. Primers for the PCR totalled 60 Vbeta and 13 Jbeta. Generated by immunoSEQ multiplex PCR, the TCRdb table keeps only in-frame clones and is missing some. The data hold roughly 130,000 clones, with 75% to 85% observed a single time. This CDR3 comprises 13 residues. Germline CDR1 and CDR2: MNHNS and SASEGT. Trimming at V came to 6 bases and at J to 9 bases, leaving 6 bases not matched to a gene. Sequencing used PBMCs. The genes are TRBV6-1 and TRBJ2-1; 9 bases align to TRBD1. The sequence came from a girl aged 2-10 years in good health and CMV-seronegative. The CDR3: CASSRDRVAEQFF. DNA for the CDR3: TGTGCCAGCAGCCGGGACAGGGTCGCTGAGCAGTTCTTC.